Below, 24 T cell receptor beta chains from the same sample are listed, as sequenced in a study of cytomegalovirus exposure and HLA in healthy donors. The PCR was carried out with 60 Vbeta primers and 13 Jbeta primers. Libraries were prepared by immunoSEQ multiplex PCR; TCRdb keeps only in-frame clonotypes and omits some of them. This table has hundreds of thousands of clones, around 88% appearing once. The sample taken for sequencing was PBMCs. The receptors were gathered from a woman aged 18-29 years in good health and CMV-seronegative.

The chain recombines TRBV6-1 with TRBJ1-2; 7 bases fit TRBD1. Germline CDR1 and CDR2: MNHNS and SASEGT. This CDR3 contains 14 residues. Trimming took 7 bases from V and 3 from J; bases not matched to a gene: 8. The CDR3, as DNA: TGTGCCAGCACACGTCAGGGGGGATACTATGGCTACACCTTC. This encodes CASTRQGGYYGYTF.

The J gene is TRBJ1-3, the V gene TRBV6-5; 7 bases agree with TRBD1. Germline CDR1 MNHEY, CDR2 SVGAGI. This CDR3 has 16 residues. The V gene end was trimmed by 2 bases and the J gene end by 4 bases; junction bases not matched to a gene: 8. In DNA, the CDR3 is TGTGCCAGCAGTTACAACTTCGGACAGGCCGGAAACACCATATATTTT. This encodes CASSYNFGQAGNTIYF.

The chain recombines TRBV27 with TRBJ1-6; D not resolved. V dropped 6 bases and J dropped 7 bases, with 10 bases sitting between them. The CDR3 extends over 13 amino acids. Germline V gene sequence: CDR1 MNHEY, CDR2 SMNVEV (reference sequence). The CDR3 coding sequence is TGTGCCAGCAGCCGAACGGGGAATTCACCCCTCCACTTT. Translating it yields CASSRTGNSPLHF.

The gene calls are TRBV10-2 and TRBJ1-1, with unresolved D. CDR1 and CDR2 (germline): WSHSY, SAAADI. The CDR3 runs 11 residues. Trimming cost V 8 bases and J 7 bases, with 11 bases left between them. The CDR3 loop reads CASSSYSEAFF. CDR3 coding DNA: TGCGCCAGCTCCTCCTACAGTGAAGCTTTCTTT.

The chain is built from TRBV2 and TRBJ1-2, with 10 bases fitting TRBD1. Germline loops: CDR1 SNHLY, CDR2 FYNNEI. V shed 6 bases, J shed 1 base, and the junction held 5 bases outside the gene matches. The CDR3 runs 15 residues. The CDR3 bases are TGTGCCAGCAGCCGTGGACAGGGGGTTAACTATGGCTACACCTTC. This encodes CASSRGQGVNYGYTF. Full variable domain (remainder filled in from reference TRBV2 and TRBJ1-2): EPEVTQTPSHQVTQMGQEVILRCVPISNHLYFYWYRQILGQKVEFLVSFYNNEISEKSEIFDDQFSVERPDGSNFTLKIRSTKLEDSAMYFCASSRGQGVNYGYTFGSGTRLTVV.

The gene calls are TRBV7-8 and TRBJ2-7; weak D call: TRBD1 (6 bases). CDR1 is SGHVS, CDR2 FQNEAQ, per germline. The V gene lost 6 bases and the J gene lost 4 bases, with 16 bases spanning the gap. The CDR3 consists of 14 residues. The CDR3 here is CASRRIGGGYEQYF. The CDR3 DNA is TGTGCCAGCAGGAGGATAGGGGGTGGTTACGAGCAGTACTTC.

The chain is built from TRBV19 and TRBJ2-1, with D unresolved. V lost 8 bases, J lost 0 bases, and 5 bases lay in between. The CDR3 is 12 residues long. The germline V gene encodes CDR1 LNHDA and CDR2 SQIVND (reference sequence). CDR3 nucleotides: TGTGCCAGTCGGAGCTCCTACAATGAGCAGTTCTTC. Translating gives CASRSSYNEQFF.

The genes are TRBV10-1 and TRBJ2-2; D uncertain. The CDR3 sequence is 13 residues long. V was cut by 4 bases and J by 4 bases, with 7 bases left in between. Germline-derived CDR1 and CDR2 are WNHNN and SYGVQD (reference sequence). CDR3 bases: TGCGCCAGCAGTGCAGGAACCACCGGGGAGCTGTTTTTT. Translation: CASSAGTTGELFF.

The genes are TRBV10-3 and TRBJ1-4; 9 bases are shared with TRBD1. The V gene's germline CDR1 is ENHRY and CDR2 SYGVKD. V shed 6 bases and J 7 bases; nucleotides not matched to a gene: 3. The CDR3 contains 13 residues. The CDR3 is CAISGTGSEKLFF. CDR3 in DNA: TGTGCCATCAGCGGGACAGGGAGTGAAAAACTGTTTTTT.

The chain uses TRBV5-1 and TRBJ1-4, with no clear D. V shed 1 base and J shed 8 bases, with 9 bases lying between them. The germline gives CDR1 SGHRS, CDR2 YFSETQ. This CDR3 spans 13 amino acids. The CDR3 is CASSLRGTEKLFF. The CDR3 DNA sequence: TGCGCCAGCAGCTTGAGAGGTACCGAAAAACTGTTTTTT.

A remark on this clone: Germline is not matched at one junction end, which may reflect a read error. The chain recombines TRBV5-5 with TRBJ2-4; D is uncertain. Germline V CDR1 and CDR2: SGHKS, YYEKEE (reference sequence). This CDR3 spans 13 amino acids. The CDR3 protein is CASSLWAINSQYF. The CDR3 DNA sequence: TGTGCCAGCAGCTTGTGGGCCATCAACAGTCAGTACTTC.

The chain joins TRBV4-1 to TRBJ1-5, with 10 bases that match TRBD1. With V trimmed by 4 bases and J by 4 bases, 7 bases remained unmatched. The CDR3 spans 16 residues. Germline V lookup: CDR1 MGHRA, CDR2 YSYEKL. The CDR3 DNA reads TGCGCCAGCAGCCCCTCCCGGGACAGGGGAAATCAGCCCCAGCATTTT. Its translation is CASSPSRDRGNQPQHF.

V and J are TRBV7-2 and TRBJ2-5; the D is unclear. From germline, CDR1 is SGHTA and CDR2 FQGNSA. This CDR3 spans 14 amino acids. Trimming left V 5 bases short and J 4 bases short, with 14 bases between. The CDR3 loop reads CASSRGNGAETQYF. As DNA, the CDR3 is TGTGCCAGCAGCCGCGGAAATGGCGCAGAGACCCAGTACTTC.

This sequence joins TRBV9 and TRBJ2-4; tentatively, D is TRBD2 (6 bases). The CDR3 length is 16 residues. V lost 0 bases to trimming and J lost 4 bases, with 14 bases between them. Per the germline V gene, CDR1 is SGDLS and CDR2 is YYNGEE. The chain's CDR3 is CASSVEIGAGKNIQYF. In DNA form, the CDR3 reads TGTGCCAGCAGCGTAGAGATTGGGGCGGGGAAAAACATTCAGTACTTC.

The chain is built from TRBV7-2 and TRBJ2-2; 11 bases agree with TRBD2. The length of the CDR3 is 18 residues. Germline CDR1 is SGHTA and CDR2 is FQGNSA. J lost 5 bases, V lost 1 base, and 9 bases had no gene match. CDR3 residues: CASSLGFLGLAGTGELFF. In DNA form, the CDR3 reads TGTGCCAGCAGCTTAGGTTTTCTAGGACTAGCGGGTACCGGGGAGCTGTTTTTT.

As for this clone: At one of its ends the junction is not consistent with the germline gene, which may arise from a read error. The CDR3 spells CASRRQGASMVF. CDR3 in DNA: TGTGCCAGCAGACGACAGGGGGCAAGCATGGTCTTT. The chain is built from TRBV7-9 and TRBJ1-1; TRBD1 agrees at 10 bases. Germline CDR1 reads SEHNR; CDR2 reads FQNEAQ (reference sequence). The CDR3 is made up of 12 amino acids.

The chain links TRBV4-1 to TRBJ2-7; TRBD2 matches at 8 bases. Losses at the gene ends were 5 bases for V and 5 bases for J; bases not matched to a gene: 11. The length of the CDR3 is 15 residues. In germline, CDR1 is MGHRA, CDR2 YSYEKL. This CDR3 is CASSVLPAGDHEQYF. The CDR3 nucleotides are TGCGCCAGCAGCGTACTCCCAGCGGGAGACCACGAGCAGTACTTC.

The chain carries TRBV19 and TRBJ2-3; TRBD1 is a possible D gene (6 bases). The CDR3 contains 13 residues. Trimming removed 10 bases from V and 3 bases from J, with 14 bases in between. Germline assignment: CDR1 LNHDA and CDR2 SQIVND (reference sequence). CDR3: CATAIRGTDTQYF. The CDR3 DNA follows: TGTGCCACCGCAATCAGGGGAACAGATACGCAGTATTTT.

The V gene is TRBV30, the J gene TRBJ1-5; the D is unclear. V dropped 1 base and J dropped 5 bases, with 9 bases sitting between them. Germline V lookup: CDR1 GTSNPN, CDR2 SVGIG (reference sequence). The CDR3 contains 13 residues. CDR3 coding DNA: TGTGCCTGGAGTGCAAGTTACTATCAGCCCCAGCATTTT. Its translation: CAWSASYYQPQHF.

The chain links TRBV27 to TRBJ2-1; D might be TRBD2 (7 bases). The germline gives CDR1 MNHEY, CDR2 SMNVEV (reference sequence). V lost 5 bases to trimming and J lost 7 bases, with 18 bases between them. The CDR3 covers 15 residues. This CDR3 reads CASSILGGLGNEQFF. The CDR3 DNA reads TGTGCCAGCAGTATCCTCGGGGGGCTGGGTAATGAGCAGTTCTTC.

A single count supports this clone. CDR3 in DNA: TGTGCCAGCAGCGAGTCCGGGGAGCTGTTTTTT. It yields the protein CASSESGELFF. This chain links TRBV11-2 with TRBJ2-2; D remains ambiguous. The CDR3 runs 11 residues. CDR1 and CDR2 from the germline V gene are SGHAT and FQNNGV. Trimming pared 5 bases from V and 6 bases from J, leaving 4 bases between.

The genes are TRBV7-9 and TRBJ2-1; TRBD2 might be the D (5 bases). Germline V CDR1 and CDR2: SEHNR, FQNEAQ (reference sequence). The CDR3 length is 14 residues. V was pared by 2 bases and J by 6 bases, with 11 bases between. This CDR3 is CASSLSRAGNEQFF. The CDR3 DNA is TGTGCCAGCAGCTTAAGTAGGGCGGGCAATGAGCAGTTCTTC. Based on the CDR3 plus reference TRBV7-9 and TRBJ2-1, the full variable domain is DTGVSQNPRHKITKRGQNVTFRCDPISEHNRLYWYRQTLGQGPEFLTYFQNEAQLEKSRLLSDRFSAERPKGSFSTLEIQRTEQGDSAMYLCASSLSRAGNEQFFGPGTRLTVL.

This sequence joins TRBV21-1 and TRBJ2-1; the table's D call, TRBD2, was not checked against the DNA. TRBV21-1 is deemed a pseudogene. The CDR3 covers 17 residues. The CDR3 loop reads CASSRALAGGRGNEQFF. The CDR3 bases are TGTGCCAGCAGCAGAGCACTAGCGGGAGGGAGGGGCAATGAGCAGTTCTTC.

The J gene is TRBJ1-1, the V gene TRBV5-4; 7 nucleotides match TRBD1. The V and J ends lost 3 bases and 6 bases, in that order; junction bases with no gene match: 14. The length of the CDR3 is 16 residues. CDR1 and CDR2 from the germline V gene are SGHNT and YYREEE (reference sequence). The CDR3 region has the DNA TGTGCCAGCAGCTCGGTGGTGGGCAGGGGGATCTCTGAAGCTTTCTTT. Translation: CASSSVVGRGISEAFF.